The present T cell receptor (beta chain) was sequenced within a study of cytomegalovirus exposure and HLA in healthy donors. Findings and caveats of the study: The authors later linked a missense DCLRE1C variant to TCR beta V- and J-gene trimming. Beyond CMV serostatus, there was no information to go on about immune exposure.

This PCR relied on a set of 60 Vbeta primers and 13 Jbeta primers. Libraries were prepared by immunoSEQ multiplex PCR; TCRdb keeps only in-frame clonotypes and omits some of them. The sample holds approximately 120,000 clones. Regarding this clone: The antigen is not known.

Unmatched junction bases numbered 12, after V lost 6 bases and J lost 6 bases. The germline gives CDR1 SGDLS, CDR2 YYNGEE. The CDR3 runs to 16 residues. The chain uses TRBV9 and TRBJ2-2; 9 bases match TRBD2. Material: PBMCs. This receptor was obtained from a man aged 40-50 years in good health and CMV-seronegative. CDR3 bases: TGTGCCAGCACCCCCAGTAGCGGGAGAGGTCCCGGGGAGCTGTTTTTT. It translates to CASTPSSGRGPGELFF.